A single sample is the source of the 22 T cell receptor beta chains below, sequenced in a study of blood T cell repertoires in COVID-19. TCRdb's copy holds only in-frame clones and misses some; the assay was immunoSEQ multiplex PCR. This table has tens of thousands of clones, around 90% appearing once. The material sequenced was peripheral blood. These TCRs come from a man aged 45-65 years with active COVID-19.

The DNA of the CDR3 is TGTGCCAGCAGTTTACAGGCTAGCGGGGGCTACAATGAGCAGTTCTTC. Amino acid sequence: CASSLQASGGYNEQFF. This chain uses TRBV28 with TRBJ2-1; 10 positions agree with TRBD2. This CDR3 has 16 residues. CDR1 is MDHEN, CDR2 SYDVKM, per germline. V dropped 2 bases and J dropped 3; count of bases not matched to a gene: 4.

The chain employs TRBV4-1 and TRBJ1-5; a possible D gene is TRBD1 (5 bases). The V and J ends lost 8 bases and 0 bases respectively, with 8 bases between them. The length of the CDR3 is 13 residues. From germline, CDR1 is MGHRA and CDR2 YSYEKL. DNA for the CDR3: TGCGCCAGCGGGGACTATAGCAATCAGCCCCAGCATTTT. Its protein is CASGDYSNQPQHF.

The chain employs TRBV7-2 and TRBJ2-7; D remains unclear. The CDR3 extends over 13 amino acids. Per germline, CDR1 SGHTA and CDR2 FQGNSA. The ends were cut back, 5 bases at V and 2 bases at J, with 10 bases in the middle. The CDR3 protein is CASSRVATYEQYF. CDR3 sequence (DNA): TGTGCCAGCAGCCGTGTCGCGACCTACGAGCAGTACTTC.

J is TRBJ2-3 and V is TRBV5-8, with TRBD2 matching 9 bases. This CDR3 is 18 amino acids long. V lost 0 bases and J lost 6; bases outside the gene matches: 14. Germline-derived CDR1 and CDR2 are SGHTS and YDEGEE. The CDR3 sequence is CASSLEGAGGIPRDTQYF. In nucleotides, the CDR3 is TGTGCCAGCAGCTTGGAGGGAGCGGGGGGCATTCCTAGGGATACGCAGTATTTT. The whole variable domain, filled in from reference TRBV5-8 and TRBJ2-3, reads EAGVTQSPTHLIKTRGQQATLRCSPISGHTSVYWYQQALGLGLQFLLWYDEGEERNRGNFPPRFSGRQFPNYSSELNVNALELEDSALYLCASSLEGAGGIPRDTQYFGPGTRLTVL.

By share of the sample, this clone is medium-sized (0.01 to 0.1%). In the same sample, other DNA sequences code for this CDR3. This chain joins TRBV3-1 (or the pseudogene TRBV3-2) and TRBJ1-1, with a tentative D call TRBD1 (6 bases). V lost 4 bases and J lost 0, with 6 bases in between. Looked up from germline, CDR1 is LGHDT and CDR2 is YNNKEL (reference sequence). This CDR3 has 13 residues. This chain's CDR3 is CASSRGLNTEAFF. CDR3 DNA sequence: TGTGCCAGCAGCCGGGGGCTGAACACTGAAGCTTTCTTT.

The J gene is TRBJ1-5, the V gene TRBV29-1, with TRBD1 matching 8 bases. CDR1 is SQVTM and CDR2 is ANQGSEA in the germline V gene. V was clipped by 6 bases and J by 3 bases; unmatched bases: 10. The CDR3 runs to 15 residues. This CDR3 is CSVADRVGNNQPQHF. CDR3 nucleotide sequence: TGCAGCGTCGCGGACAGGGTGGGTAACAATCAGCCCCAGCATTTT.

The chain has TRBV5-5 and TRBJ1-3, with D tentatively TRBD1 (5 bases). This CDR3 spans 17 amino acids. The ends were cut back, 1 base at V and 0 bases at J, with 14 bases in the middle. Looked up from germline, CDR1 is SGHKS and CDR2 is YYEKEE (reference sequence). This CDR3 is CASSLYGRAFSGNTIYF. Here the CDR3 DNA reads TGTGCCAGCAGCTTGTATGGCAGGGCTTTCTCTGGAAACACCATATATTTT.

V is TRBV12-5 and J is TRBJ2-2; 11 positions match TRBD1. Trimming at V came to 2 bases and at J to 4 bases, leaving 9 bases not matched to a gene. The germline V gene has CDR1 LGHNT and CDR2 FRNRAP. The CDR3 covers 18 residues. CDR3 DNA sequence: TGTGCTAGTGGTTTGTCCAGGACAGGGGGCGCCCGCACCGGGGAGCTGTTTTTT. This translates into CASGLSRTGGARTGELFF.

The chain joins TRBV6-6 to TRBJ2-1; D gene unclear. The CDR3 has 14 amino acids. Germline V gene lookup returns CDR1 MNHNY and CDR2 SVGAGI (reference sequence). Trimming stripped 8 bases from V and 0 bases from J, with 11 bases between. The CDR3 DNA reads TGTGCCAGCGGAGAGCAGAGCTCCTACAATGAGCAGTTCTTC. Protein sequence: CASGEQSSYNEQFF.

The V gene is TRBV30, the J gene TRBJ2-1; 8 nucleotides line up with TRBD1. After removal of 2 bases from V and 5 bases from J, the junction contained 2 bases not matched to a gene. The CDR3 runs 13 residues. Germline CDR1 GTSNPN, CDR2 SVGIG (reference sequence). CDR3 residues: CAWSRDRHNEQFF. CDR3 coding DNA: TGTGCCTGGAGTCGGGACAGGCACAATGAGCAGTTCTTC.

DNA of the CDR3: TGCGCCAGCAGCTCGCTTTGGCGGGGTTACACAGATACGCAGTATTTT. Translation: CASSSLWRGYTDTQYF. The rearrangement uses TRBV5-1 and TRBJ2-3; D is perhaps TRBD2 (6 bases). The CDR3 runs to 16 residues. Per germline, CDR1 SGHRS and CDR2 YFSETQ. Trimming cost V 3 bases and J 2 bases, with 16 bases left between them.

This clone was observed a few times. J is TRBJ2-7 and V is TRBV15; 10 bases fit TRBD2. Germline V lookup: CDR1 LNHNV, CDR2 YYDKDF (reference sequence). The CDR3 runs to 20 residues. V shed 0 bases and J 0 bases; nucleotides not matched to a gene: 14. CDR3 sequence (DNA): TGTGCCACCAGCAGAGATGTTTTCCCGGCTAGCGGGGGCTACTCCTACGAGCAGTACTTC. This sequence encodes CATSRDVFPASGGYSYEQYF.

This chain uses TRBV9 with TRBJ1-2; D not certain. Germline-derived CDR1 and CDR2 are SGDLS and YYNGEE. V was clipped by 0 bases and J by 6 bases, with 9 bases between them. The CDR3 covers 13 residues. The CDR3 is CASSVARGNGYTF. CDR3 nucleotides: TGTGCCAGCAGCGTAGCTAGAGGGAATGGCTACACCTTC.

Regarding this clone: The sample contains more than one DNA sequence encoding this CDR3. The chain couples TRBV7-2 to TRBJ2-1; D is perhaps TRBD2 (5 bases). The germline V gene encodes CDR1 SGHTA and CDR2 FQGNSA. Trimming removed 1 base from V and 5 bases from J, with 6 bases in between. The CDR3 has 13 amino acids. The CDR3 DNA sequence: TGTGCCAGCAGCTTAGGGCGGGACAATGAGCAGTTCTTC. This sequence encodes CASSLGRDNEQFF.

This CDR3 is CASNKRTQAWDSGNTIYF. The CDR3 region has the DNA TGTGCCAGTAACAAACGAACACAGGCCTGGGACTCTGGAAACACCATATATTTT. V and J are TRBV19 and TRBJ1-3; a possible D gene is TRBD1 (5 bases). This CDR3 region has 18 residues. V lost 7 bases and J 0 bases, leaving 22 bases between the germline ends. Looked up from germline, CDR1 is LNHDA and CDR2 is SQIVND (reference sequence).

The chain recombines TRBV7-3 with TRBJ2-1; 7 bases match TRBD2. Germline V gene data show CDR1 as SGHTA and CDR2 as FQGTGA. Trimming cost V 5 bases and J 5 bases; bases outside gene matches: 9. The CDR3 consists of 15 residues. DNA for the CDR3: TGTGCCAGCAGCAAAAATAGCGGGTCGGACAATGAGCAGTTCTTC. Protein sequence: CASSKNSGSDNEQFF.

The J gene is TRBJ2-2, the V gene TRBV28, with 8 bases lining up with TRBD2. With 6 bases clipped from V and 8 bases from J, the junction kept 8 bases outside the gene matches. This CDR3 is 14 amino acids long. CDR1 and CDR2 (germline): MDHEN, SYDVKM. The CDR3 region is CASSSPGRGGELFF. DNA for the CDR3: TGTGCCAGCAGCTCCCCCGGGAGGGGGGGGGAGCTGTTTTTT.

The CDR3 spells CASMVAGMYNEQFF. CDR3 coding DNA: TGTGCCAGCATGGTCGCAGGGATGTACAATGAGCAGTTCTTC. This rearrangement joins TRBV27 to TRBJ2-1; the D gene is possibly TRBD1 (5 bases). With 7 bases removed from V and 4 bases from J, the gap between germline ends came to 14 bases. CDR1 is MNHEY, CDR2 SMNVEV, per germline (reference sequence). This CDR3 comprises 14 residues.

In DNA, the CDR3 is TGTGCCACCAGTGATCCCAAAACCAAAGGACAGGGTGGCGGAGAGACCCAGTACTTC. It is translated as CATSDPKTKGQGGGETQYF. J is TRBJ2-5 and V is TRBV24-1; TRBD1 matches at 8 bases. Germline V gene lookup returns CDR1 KGHDR and CDR2 SFDVKD. V shed 3 bases and J 4 bases; nucleotides not matched to a gene: 18. The length of the CDR3 is 19 residues.

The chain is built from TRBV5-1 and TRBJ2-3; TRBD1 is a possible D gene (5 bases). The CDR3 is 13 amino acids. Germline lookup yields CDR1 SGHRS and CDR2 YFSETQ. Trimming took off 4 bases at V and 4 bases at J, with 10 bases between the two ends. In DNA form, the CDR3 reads TGCGCCAGCAGCCTGACAGTTTCAGATACGCAGTATTTT. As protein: CASSLTVSDTQYF.

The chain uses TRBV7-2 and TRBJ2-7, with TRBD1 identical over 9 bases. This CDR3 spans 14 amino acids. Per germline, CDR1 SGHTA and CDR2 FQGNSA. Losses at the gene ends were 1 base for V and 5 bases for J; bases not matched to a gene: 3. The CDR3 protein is CASSLGTGVHEQYF. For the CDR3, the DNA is TGTGCCAGCAGCTTAGGGACAGGGGTTCACGAGCAGTACTTC.

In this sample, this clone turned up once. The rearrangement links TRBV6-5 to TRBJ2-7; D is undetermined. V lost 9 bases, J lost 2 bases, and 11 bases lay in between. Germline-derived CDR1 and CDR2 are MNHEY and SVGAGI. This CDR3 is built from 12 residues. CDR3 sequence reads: CASRTEPYEQYF. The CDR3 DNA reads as TGTGCCAGTCGAACAGAGCCCTACGAGCAGTACTTC.